This T cell receptor beta chain was identified in a study of T cells in Graves' hyperthyroidism and ophthalmopathy. Looking at the study overall: Before treatment of any kind, peripheral blood was taken at initial diagnosis.

This CDR3 has 15 amino acids. Trimming removed 0 bases from V and 5 bases from J, with 11 bases in between. CDR1 LGHDT and CDR2 YNNKEL come from the germline V gene (reference sequence). The hyperthyroidism patients had all been newly diagnosed, and their disease duration was under 2 months. Their ages ranged from 18 to 65 years. Diagnoses were established using clinical symptoms, serum thyroxine and TRAb, thyroid ultrasound and orbital computed tomography. The PBMCs were sourced from fresh peripheral blood (about 9.7 ml). From RNA transcripts, TCR beta CDR3 regions were amplified. During a first-round RT-PCR of the TCR CDR3, the HTBI primer set was used. TCRdb called the multiplex PCR reads again in MiXCR, with one record for every CDR3 protein. The sample lists fewer than 900,000 distinct CDR3 sequences; about 17% were seen once.

The receptor's source is a woman between 50 and 59 years old with Graves' hyperthyroidism that later progressed to Graves' ophthalmopathy. V usage is TRBV3-1 and J usage is TRBJ1-5; D is ambiguous. The sequenced material came from blood. The chain's CDR3 is CASSQDSTNYQPQHF. In DNA, the CDR3 is TGTGCCAGCAGCCAAGATTCGACCAACTATCAGCCCCAGCATTTT.